A single sample is the source of the 5 T cell receptor beta chains below, sequenced in a study of blood T cell repertoires in COVID-19 (TCRdb year 2020). Library prep was done by the immunoSEQ multiplex PCR assay. What TCRdb holds here is the immuneACCESS table cut down to in-frame rearrangements. Part of the clones is not present; checked against another copy, under half of the missing clones reflect an unresolved V gene, and the others are unexplained. Within this sample are 81,000 or so clones, with around 94% of them counted one time only. Roughly 6.4% of the sample is held by the ten biggest clonotypes. The sequenced sample was peripheral blood. Source of these receptors: a woman aged 55-69 years with active COVID-19.

The genes are TRBV28 and TRBJ2-5; D unresolved. The CDR3 is made up of 14 amino acids. Trimming left V 6 bases short and J 2 bases short, with 13 bases between. The germline V gene has CDR1 MDHEN and CDR2 SYDVKM. For the CDR3, the DNA is TGTGCCAGCAGGAGGAACCCCCATCAAGAGACCCAGTACTTC. Amino acid sequence: CASRRNPHQETQYF.

This clone was picked up one time. V gene TRBV12-3 or TRBV12-4 combines with J gene TRBJ2-7, with 10 bases aligning to TRBD1. V was pared by 6 bases and J by 5 bases, with 4 bases of the junction left unmatched. The CDR3 has 13 amino acids. The CDR3 nucleotides read TGTGCCAGCAGACGACAGGGGGCGGACGAGCAGTACTTC. It specifies CASRRQGADEQYF.

J is TRBJ1-4 and V is TRBV19; D uncertain. The CDR3 consists of 12 residues. From germline, CDR1 is LNHDA and CDR2 SQIVND (reference sequence). V dropped 10 bases and J dropped 4 bases, with 10 bases sitting between them. The CDR3 is CATGDFNEKLFF. CDR3 DNA sequence: TGTGCCACCGGAGACTTTAATGAAAAACTGTTTTTT.

This clone was seen just once. The CDR3, as DNA: TGTGCCAGTAGTATAGACGACAGGGGTAGAGGCTACACCTTC. It yields the protein CASSIDDRGRGYTF. This rearrangement joins TRBV19 to TRBJ1-2; TRBD1 matches 8 bases. This CDR3 has 14 residues. Germline CDR1 reads LNHDA; CDR2 reads SQIVND (reference sequence). Trimming removed 0 bases from V and 8 bases from J; junction bases left unmatched: 5.

V is TRBV24-1 and J is TRBJ2-2, with D possibly matching TRBD2 (6 bases). V was trimmed by 4 bases and J by 7 bases, leaving 21 bases between them. This CDR3 is 17 amino acids long. Germline V gene sequence: CDR1 KGHDR, CDR2 SFDVKD. DNA for the CDR3: TGTGCCACCAGTGACCCGAAGGACCCTTCCGGGGGCGGGGAGCTGTTTTTT. It is translated as CATSDPKDPSGGGELFF.